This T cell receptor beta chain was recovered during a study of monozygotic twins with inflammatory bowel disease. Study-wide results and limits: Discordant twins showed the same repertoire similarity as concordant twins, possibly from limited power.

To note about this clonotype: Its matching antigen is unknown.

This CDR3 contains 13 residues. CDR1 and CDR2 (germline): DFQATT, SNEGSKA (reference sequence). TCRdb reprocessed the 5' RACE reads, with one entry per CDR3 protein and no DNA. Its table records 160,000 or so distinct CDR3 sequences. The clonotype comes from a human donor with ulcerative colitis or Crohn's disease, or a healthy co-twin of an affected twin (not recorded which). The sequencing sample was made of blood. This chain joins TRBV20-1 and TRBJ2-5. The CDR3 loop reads CSARGSQGETQYF.